This T cell receptor beta chain was recovered during a study of shared clonotypes between healthy human individuals. Study overall: CD8 memory received one plate per donor, CD8 naive two, CD4 memory three and CD4 naive three.

The CDR3 has 14 residues. CDR1 is SGHRS, CDR2 YFSETQ, per germline. V was pared by 0 bases and J by 6 bases, with 3 bases of the junction left unmatched. The study drew all its donors from Caucasian adults living in Nashville, Tennessee. It was into CD45RA+ naive and CD45RA-negative memory subsets that the CD4+ cells were split. Repertoires were generated with immunoSEQ multiplex PCR, while TCRdb's copy carries only in-frame clones and drops some. The profile shows about 1.1 million clones, roughly 80% of them singletons. This chain uses TRBV5-1 with TRBJ1-2, with 9 bases that match TRBD1. Source material: memory CD4+ T cells from PBMCs. Subset noted: CD45RA-negative fraction. The TCR was taken from a man between 18 and 29 years old in good health. Some clones in this sample may be carry-over from other donors' samples. CDR3 loop: CASSLADRGNGYTF. The CDR3 coding sequence is TGCGCCAGCAGCTTGGCGGACAGGGGCAATGGCTACACCTTC.